This record looks at one T cell receptor (beta chain) sequence and its context. Profiled with immunoSEQ multiplex PCR; TCRdb holds only in-frame clones, not every one. The repertoire consists of about 76,000 clones, with about 90% occurring once and the leading ten covering more than 5%. Stability required unchanged lesions during the previous 6 months. These data originate in a study of resident and recirculating memory T cells in vitiligo. V trimming: 8 bases; J trimming: 5 bases; junction bases outside the gene matches: 11. Germline loops: CDR1 MNHEY, CDR2 SMNVEV (reference sequence). The CDR3 is made up of 14 amino acids.

Sequences were obtained from blood. The TCR comes from a male donor with vitiligo. This chain joins TRBV27 and TRBJ2-5, with TRBD2 matching over 7 bases. CDR3 DNA sequence: TGTGCCAGCGGAGTAAGCGGGACGAGGGAGACCCAGTACTTC. This translates into CASGVSGTRETQYF.